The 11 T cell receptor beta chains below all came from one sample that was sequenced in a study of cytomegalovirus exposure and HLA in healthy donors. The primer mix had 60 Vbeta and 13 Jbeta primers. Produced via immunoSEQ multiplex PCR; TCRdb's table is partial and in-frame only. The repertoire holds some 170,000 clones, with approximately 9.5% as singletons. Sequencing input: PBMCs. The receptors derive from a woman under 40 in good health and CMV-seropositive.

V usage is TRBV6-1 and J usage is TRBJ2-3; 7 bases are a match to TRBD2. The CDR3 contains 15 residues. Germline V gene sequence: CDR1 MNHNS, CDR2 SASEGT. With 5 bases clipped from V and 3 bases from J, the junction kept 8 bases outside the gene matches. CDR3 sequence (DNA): TGTGCCAGCAGTCGGGGCGGGAGTCATACAGATACGCAGTATTTT. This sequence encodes CASSRGGSHTDTQYF.

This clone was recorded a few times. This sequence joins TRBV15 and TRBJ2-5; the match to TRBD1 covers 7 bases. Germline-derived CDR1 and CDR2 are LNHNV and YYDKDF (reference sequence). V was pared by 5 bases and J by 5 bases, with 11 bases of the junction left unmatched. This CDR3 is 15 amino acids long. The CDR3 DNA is TGTGCCACCAGCTCTTCGACAGGGCCGGGGGAGACCCAGTACTTC. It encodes CATSSSTGPGETQYF. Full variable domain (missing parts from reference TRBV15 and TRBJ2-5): DAMVIQNPRYQVTQFGKPVTLSCSQTLNHNVMYWYQQKSSQAPKLLFHYYDKDFNNEADTPDNFQSRRPNTSFCFLDIRSPGLGDTAMYLCATSSSTGPGETQYFGPGTRLLVL.

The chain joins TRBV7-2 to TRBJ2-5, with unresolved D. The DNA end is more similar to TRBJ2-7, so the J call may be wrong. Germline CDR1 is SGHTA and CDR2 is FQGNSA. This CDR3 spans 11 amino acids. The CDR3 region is CASSFRYEQYF. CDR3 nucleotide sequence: TGTGCCAGCAGCTTTCGTTACGAGCAGTACTTC.

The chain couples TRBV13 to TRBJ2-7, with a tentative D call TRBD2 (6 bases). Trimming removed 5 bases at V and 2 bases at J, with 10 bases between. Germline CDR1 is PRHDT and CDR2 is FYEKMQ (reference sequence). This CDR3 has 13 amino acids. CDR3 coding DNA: TGTGCCAGCAGCCTCGGGAGAGCCTACGAGCAGTACTTC. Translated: CASSLGRAYEQYF.

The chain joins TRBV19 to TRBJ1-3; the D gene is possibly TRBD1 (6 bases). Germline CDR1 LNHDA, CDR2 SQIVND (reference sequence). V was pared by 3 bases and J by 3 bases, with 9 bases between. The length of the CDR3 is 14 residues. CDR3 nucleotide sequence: TGTGCCAGTAGTATGGGGGGGCTTGGAAACACCATATATTTT. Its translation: CASSMGGLGNTIYF.

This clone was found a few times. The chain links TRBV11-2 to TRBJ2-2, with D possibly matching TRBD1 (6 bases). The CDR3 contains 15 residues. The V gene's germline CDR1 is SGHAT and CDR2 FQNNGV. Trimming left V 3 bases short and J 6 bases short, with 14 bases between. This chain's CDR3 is CASSFGQGSAGELFF. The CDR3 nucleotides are TGTGCCAGCAGCTTCGGCCAGGGGTCGGCCGGGGAGCTGTTTTTT.

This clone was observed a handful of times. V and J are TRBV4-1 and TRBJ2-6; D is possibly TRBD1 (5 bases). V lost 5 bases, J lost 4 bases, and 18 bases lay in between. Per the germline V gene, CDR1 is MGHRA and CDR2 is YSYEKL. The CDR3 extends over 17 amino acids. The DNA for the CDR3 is TGCGCCAGCAGCGAAGGGGTGAGGCACGCGGGGGCCAACGTCCTGACTTTC. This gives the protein CASSEGVRHAGANVLTF.

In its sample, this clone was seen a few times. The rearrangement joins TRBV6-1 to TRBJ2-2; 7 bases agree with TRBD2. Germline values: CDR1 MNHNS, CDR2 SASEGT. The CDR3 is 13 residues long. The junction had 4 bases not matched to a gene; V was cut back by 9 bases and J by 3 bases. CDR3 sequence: CASKRDHTGELFF. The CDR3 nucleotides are TGTGCCAGTAAGCGGGACCACACCGGGGAGCTGTTTTTT.

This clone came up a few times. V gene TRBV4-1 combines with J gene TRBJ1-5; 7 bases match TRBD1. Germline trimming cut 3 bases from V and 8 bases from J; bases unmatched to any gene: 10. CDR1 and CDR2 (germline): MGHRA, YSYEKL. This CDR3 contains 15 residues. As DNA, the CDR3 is TGCGCCAGCAGCCATCCCGACAGGGAGGCCAAGCCCCAGCATTTT. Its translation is CASSHPDREAKPQHF.

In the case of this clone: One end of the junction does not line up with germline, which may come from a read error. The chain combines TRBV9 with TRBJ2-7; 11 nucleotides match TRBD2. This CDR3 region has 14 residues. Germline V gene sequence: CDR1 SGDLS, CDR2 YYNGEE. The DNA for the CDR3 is TGTGCCAGCAACGTAGGACTAGCGGGCTACGAGCAGTACTTC. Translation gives CASNVGLAGYEQYF.

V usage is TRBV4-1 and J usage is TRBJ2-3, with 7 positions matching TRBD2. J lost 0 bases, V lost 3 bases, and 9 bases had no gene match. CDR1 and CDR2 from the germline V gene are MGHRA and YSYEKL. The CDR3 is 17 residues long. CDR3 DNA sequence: TGCGCCAGCAGCCAGTTGGGACTGGGGGGGAGCACAGATACGCAGTATTTT. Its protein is CASSQLGLGGSTDTQYF.